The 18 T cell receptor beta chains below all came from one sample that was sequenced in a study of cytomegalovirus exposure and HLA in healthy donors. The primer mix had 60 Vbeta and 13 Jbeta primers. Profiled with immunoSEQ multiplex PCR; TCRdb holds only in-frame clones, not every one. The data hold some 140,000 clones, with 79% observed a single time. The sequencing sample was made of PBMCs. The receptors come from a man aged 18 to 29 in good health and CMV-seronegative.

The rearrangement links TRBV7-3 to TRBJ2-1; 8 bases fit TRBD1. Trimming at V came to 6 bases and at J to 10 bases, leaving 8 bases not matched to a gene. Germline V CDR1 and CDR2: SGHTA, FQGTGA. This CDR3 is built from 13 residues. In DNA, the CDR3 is TGTGCCAGCAGACCCACCCAGGGGGCCGAGCAGTTCTTC. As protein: CASRPTQGAEQFF. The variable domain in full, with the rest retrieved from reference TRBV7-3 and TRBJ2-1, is GAGVSQTPSNKVTEKGKYVELRCDPISGHTALYWYRQSLGQGPEFLIYFQGTGAADDSGLPNDRFFAVRPEGSVSTLKIQRTERGDSAVYLCASRPTQGAEQFFGPGTRLTVL.

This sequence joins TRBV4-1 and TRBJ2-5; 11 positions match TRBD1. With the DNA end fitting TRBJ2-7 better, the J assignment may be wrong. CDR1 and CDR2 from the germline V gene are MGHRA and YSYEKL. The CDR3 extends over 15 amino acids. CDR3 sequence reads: CASSQTGTGGYEQYF. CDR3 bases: TGCGCCAGCAGCCAAACCGGGACAGGGGGCTACGAGCAGTACTTC.

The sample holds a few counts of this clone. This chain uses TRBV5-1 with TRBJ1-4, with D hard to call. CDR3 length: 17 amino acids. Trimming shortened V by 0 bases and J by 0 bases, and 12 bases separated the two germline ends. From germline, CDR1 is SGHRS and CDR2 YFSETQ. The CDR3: CASSLAPTVATNEKLFF. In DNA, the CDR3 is TGCGCCAGCAGCTTGGCGCCAACAGTTGCAACTAATGAAAAACTGTTTTTT.

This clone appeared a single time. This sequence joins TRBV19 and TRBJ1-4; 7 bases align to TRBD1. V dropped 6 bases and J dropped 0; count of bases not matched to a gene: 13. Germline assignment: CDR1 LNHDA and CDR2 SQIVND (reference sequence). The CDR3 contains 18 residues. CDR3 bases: TGTGCCAGTAGCCCTCCAGGGGGGCTGACTGCAACTAATGAAAAACTGTTTTTT. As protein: CASSPPGGLTATNEKLFF.

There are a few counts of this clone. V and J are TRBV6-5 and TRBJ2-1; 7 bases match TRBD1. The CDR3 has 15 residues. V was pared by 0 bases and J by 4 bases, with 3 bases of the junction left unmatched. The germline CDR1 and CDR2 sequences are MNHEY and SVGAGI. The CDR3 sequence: CASSYSGTVYNEQFF. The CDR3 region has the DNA TGTGCCAGCAGTTACTCCGGGACAGTGTACAATGAGCAGTTCTTC.

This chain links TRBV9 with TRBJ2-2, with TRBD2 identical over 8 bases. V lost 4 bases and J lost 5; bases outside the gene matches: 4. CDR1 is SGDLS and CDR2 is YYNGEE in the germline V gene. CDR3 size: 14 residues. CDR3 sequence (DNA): TGTGCCAGCAGCTTGAGACTAGCGACCGGGGAGCTGTTTTTT. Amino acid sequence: CASSLRLATGELFF.

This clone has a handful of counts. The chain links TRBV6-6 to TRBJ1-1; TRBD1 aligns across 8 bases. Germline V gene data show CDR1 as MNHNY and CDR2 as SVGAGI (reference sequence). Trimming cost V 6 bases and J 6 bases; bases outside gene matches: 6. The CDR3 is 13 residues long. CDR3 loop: CASRDRAIPEAFF. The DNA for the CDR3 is TGTGCCAGCAGGGACAGGGCAATCCCTGAAGCTTTCTTT.

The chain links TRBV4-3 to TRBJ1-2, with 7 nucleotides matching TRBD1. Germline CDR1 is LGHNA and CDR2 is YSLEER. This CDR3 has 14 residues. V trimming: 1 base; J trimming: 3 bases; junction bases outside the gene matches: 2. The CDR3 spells CASSQGTGDYGYTF. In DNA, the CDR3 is TGCGCCAGCAGCCAAGGTACAGGGGACTATGGCTACACCTTC.

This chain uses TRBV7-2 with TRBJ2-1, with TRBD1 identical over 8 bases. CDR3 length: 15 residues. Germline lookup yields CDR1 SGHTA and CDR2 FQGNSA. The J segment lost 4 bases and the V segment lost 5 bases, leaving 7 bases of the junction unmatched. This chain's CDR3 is CASSLGQGVYNEQFF. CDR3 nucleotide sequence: TGTGCCAGCAGCCTAGGACAGGGCGTATACAATGAGCAGTTCTTC. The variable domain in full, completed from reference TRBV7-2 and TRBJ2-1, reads GAGVSQSPSNKVTEKGKDVELRCDPISGHTALYWYRQSLGQGLEFLIYFQGNSAPDKSGLPSDRFSAERTGGSVSTLTIQRTQQEDSAVYLCASSLGQGVYNEQFFGPGTRLTVL.

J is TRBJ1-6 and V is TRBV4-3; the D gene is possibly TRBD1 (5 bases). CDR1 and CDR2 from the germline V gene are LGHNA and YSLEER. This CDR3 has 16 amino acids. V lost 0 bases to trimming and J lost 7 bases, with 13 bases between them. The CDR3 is CASSQDLARGNSPLHF. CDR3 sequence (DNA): TGCGCCAGCAGCCAAGATTTGGCGCGGGGGAATTCACCCCTCCACTTT.

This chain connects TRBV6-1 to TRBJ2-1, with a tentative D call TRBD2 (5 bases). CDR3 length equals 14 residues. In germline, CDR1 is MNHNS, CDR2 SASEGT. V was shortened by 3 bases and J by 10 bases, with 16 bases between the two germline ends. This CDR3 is CASSERVGPSEQFF. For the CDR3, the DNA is TGTGCCAGCAGTGAGAGGGTTGGACCTTCAGAGCAGTTCTTC.

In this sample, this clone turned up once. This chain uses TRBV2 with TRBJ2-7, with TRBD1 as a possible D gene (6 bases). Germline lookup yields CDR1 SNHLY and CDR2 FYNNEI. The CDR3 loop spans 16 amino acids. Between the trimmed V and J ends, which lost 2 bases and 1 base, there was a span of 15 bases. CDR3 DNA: TGTGCCAGCAGTGAACTTTGGGGGCTATCGTCCTACGAGCAGTACTTC. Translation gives CASSELWGLSSYEQYF.

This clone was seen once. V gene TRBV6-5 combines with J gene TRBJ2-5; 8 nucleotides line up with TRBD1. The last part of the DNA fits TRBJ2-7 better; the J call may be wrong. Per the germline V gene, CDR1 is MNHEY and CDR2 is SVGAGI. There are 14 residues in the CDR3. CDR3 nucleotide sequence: TGTGCCAGCAGTCCCGGACAGGGATGGAACGAGCAGTACTTC. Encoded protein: CASSPGQGWNEQYF.

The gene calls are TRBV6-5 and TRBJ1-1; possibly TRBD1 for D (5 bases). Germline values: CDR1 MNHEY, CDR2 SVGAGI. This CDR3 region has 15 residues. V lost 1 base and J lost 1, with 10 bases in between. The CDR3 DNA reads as TGTGCCAGCAGTTACTGGGGGGGGAAGAACACTGAAGCTTTCTTT. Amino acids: CASSYWGGKNTEAFF.

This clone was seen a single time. DNA of the CDR3: TGTGCCAGCAGCCCCCGTACTCTCGAGACCCAGTACTTC. Translating gives CASSPRTLETQYF. This sequence joins TRBV7-9 and TRBJ2-5, with D uncertain. Germline V gives CDR1 SEHNR, CDR2 FQNEAQ (reference sequence). The CDR3 consists of 13 residues. Deletions cut 5 bases from V and 5 bases from J, with 12 bases between.

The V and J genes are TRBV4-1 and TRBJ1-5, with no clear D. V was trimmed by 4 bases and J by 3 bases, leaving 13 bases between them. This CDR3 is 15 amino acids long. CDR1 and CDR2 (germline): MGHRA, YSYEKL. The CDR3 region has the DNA TGCGCCAGCAGCCCCGATATCGGGGTCAATCAGCCCCAGCATTTT. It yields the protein CASSPDIGVNQPQHF.

The CDR3 is CASRRQGLGSPLHF. Written as DNA, the CDR3 is TGTGCCAGCAGAAGACAGGGGTTGGGGTCACCCCTCCACTTT. This rearrangement joins TRBV6-5 to TRBJ1-6; 8 positions match TRBD1. The germline V gene encodes CDR1 MNHEY and CDR2 SVGAGI. This CDR3 contains 14 residues. V lost 6 bases to trimming and J lost 10 bases; unmatched junction nucleotides: 8.

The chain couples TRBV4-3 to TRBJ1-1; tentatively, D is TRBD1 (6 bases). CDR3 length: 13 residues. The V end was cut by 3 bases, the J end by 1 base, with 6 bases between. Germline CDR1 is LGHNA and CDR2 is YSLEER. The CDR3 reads CASSQTGNTEAFF. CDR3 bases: TGCGCCAGCAGCCAGACAGGGAACACTGAAGCTTTCTTT.